A single sample gave rise to the 23 T cell receptor beta chains below, sequenced in a study of T cells in localized non-small cell lung cancer. Measured with immunoSEQ multiplex PCR; TCRdb has only the in-frame clones, and not every one. The sample lists more than 1,300 clones, about a third occurring once. Sequenced material: normal lung tissue next to the tumor, taken before any cancer treatment. These receptors originate from a woman aged 40 to 75 with stage I squamous cell lung carcinoma.

The V and J genes are TRBV30 and TRBJ1-4; D may be TRBD1 (6 bases). Germline lookup yields CDR1 GTSNPN and CDR2 SVGIG (reference sequence). V was pared by 2 bases and J by 9 bases, with 16 bases between. The CDR3 is made up of 14 amino acids. The CDR3 spells CAWSPPNRDKKLFF. The CDR3 DNA sequence: TGTGCCTGGAGTCCACCCAACCGGGACAAAAAACTGTTTTTT.

This clone was detected a few times. V and J are TRBV11-3 and TRBJ2-6; the D gene could be TRBD1 or TRBD2 (5 bases each). The germline V gene has CDR1 SGHNT and CDR2 YENEEA. V was clipped by 6 bases and J by 0 bases, with 9 bases between them. The length of the CDR3 is 15 residues. CDR3: CASRSRGSGANVLTF. In nucleotides, the CDR3 is TGTGCCAGCAGGTCGAGGGGCTCTGGGGCCAACGTCCTGACTTTC.

In this sample, this clone turned up a few times. The junction departs from the called germline gene at one end, perhaps through a read error. This chain links TRBV6-8 with TRBJ2-7; D is possibly TRBD1 (5 bases). Germline V CDR1 and CDR2: MNHGY, SAAAGT. The CDR3 runs 12 residues. DNA for the CDR3: TGTGCCATCAGTGGACAAAACTACGAGCAGTACTTC. Its translation: CAISGQNYEQYF.

The V call is TRBV10-2, the J call TRBJ1-2; TRBD1 matches 8 bases. Germline V CDR1 and CDR2: WSHSY, SAAADI. The CDR3 is 14 amino acids. The V segment lost 3 bases and the J segment 6 bases; nucleotides outside the gene matches: 6. Here the CDR3 reads CASSDPGQGNGYTF. Written as DNA, the CDR3 is TGCGCCAGCAGTGACCCCGGACAGGGTAATGGCTACACCTTC.

This clone is categorized as medium-sized. The rearrangement joins TRBV11-3 to TRBJ2-5; D is unclear. CDR3 length: 14 amino acids. Germline V gene lookup returns CDR1 SGHNT and CDR2 YENEEA. Trimming cost V 3 bases and J 2 bases, with 10 bases left between them. Here the CDR3 DNA reads TGTGCCAGCAGCTTGAACGCAGGTCAAGAGACCCAGTACTTC. Encoded protein: CASSLNAGQETQYF. The full variable domain, completed using reference TRBV11-3 and TRBJ2-5, is EAGVVQSPRYKIIEKKQPVAFWCNPISGHNTLYWYLQNLGQGPELLIRYENEEAVDDSQLPKDRFSAERLKGVDSTLKIQPAELGDSAVYLCASSLNAGQETQYFGPGTRLLVL.

The genes are TRBV29-1 and TRBJ2-3; weak D call: TRBD1 (5 bases). With 4 bases removed from V and 1 base from J, the gap between germline ends came to 9 bases. The CDR3 extends over 13 amino acids. The germline CDR1 and CDR2 sequences are SQVTM and ANQGSEA. CDR3 region: CSVGQGGTDTQYF. DNA of the CDR3: TGCAGCGTTGGGCAGGGCGGCACAGATACGCAGTATTTT.

This clone has only a few counts. The rearrangement links TRBV11-3 to TRBJ2-7; 8 bases are shared with TRBD1. The germline V gene has CDR1 SGHNT and CDR2 YENEEA. With V trimmed by 6 bases and J by 3 bases, 10 bases remained unmatched. This CDR3 is built from 15 residues. This CDR3 reads CASRLGQGAVYEQYF. The CDR3 DNA reads as TGTGCCAGCAGACTCGGACAGGGCGCGGTCTACGAGCAGTACTTC. The entire variable domain, with the rest obtained from reference TRBV11-3 and TRBJ2-7, is as follows: EAGVVQSPRYKIIEKKQPVAFWCNPISGHNTLYWYLQNLGQGPELLIRYENEEAVDDSQLPKDRFSAERLKGVDSTLKIQPAELGDSAVYLCASRLGQGAVYEQYFGPGTRLTVT.

In its sample, this clone ranks as medium-sized. This rearrangement joins TRBV11-3 to TRBJ2-5; weak D call: TRBD1 (5 bases). CDR3 length: 14 amino acids. The V end was cut by 7 bases, the J end by 4 bases, with 16 bases between. From germline, CDR1 is SGHNT and CDR2 YENEEA. CDR3 DNA: TGTGCCAGCACCTCTTTTGGGGCCACAGAGACCCAGTACTTC. It is translated as CASTSFGATETQYF.

This clone has just a few counts. The chain uses TRBV4-1 and TRBJ1-2; TRBD1 aligns across 7 bases. Germline CDR1 and CDR2: MGHRA and YSYEKL. CDR3 size: 14 residues. V was pared by 3 bases and J by 7 bases, with 8 bases of the junction left unmatched. CDR3 coding DNA: TGCGCCAGCAGCCAGACCCGACAGGGCGGTGGCTACACCTTC. This sequence encodes CASSQTRQGGGYTF.

This clone was seen a handful of times. The chain combines TRBV6-8 with TRBJ2-5; TRBD2 is a possible D gene (6 bases). The CDR3 sequence is 17 residues long. V gave up 2 bases and J gave up 4 bases, with 20 bases separating them. Germline V lookup: CDR1 MNHGY, CDR2 SAAAGT. In nucleotides, the CDR3 is TGTGCCAGCAGTTACGGCTATACAGAGGAGGGGAGAGAGACCCAGTACTTC. It encodes CASSYGYTEEGRETQYF.

In its sample, this clone ranks as medium-sized. The chain employs TRBV4-1 and TRBJ2-2, with TRBD2 matching over 10 bases. The CDR3 spans 17 residues. With V trimmed by 1 base and J by 2 bases, 4 bases remained unmatched. Germline V gene sequence: CDR1 MGHRA, CDR2 YSYEKL. DNA of the CDR3: TGCGCCAGCAGCCAAGGGCTAGCGGGGGTCAACACCGGGGAGCTGTTTTTT. Residues: CASSQGLAGVNTGELFF.

This chain connects TRBV19 to TRBJ1-4; D remains ambiguous. The CDR3 covers 12 residues. CDR1 and CDR2 from the germline V gene are LNHDA and SQIVND (reference sequence). Between the trimmed V and J ends, which lost 5 bases and 8 bases, there was a span of 9 bases. The CDR3 is CASSASGEKLFF. The CDR3 nucleotides read TGTGCCAGTAGTGCCAGCGGCGAAAAACTGTTTTTT. Together with reference TRBV19 and TRBJ1-4, the CDR3 gives the full variable domain: DGGITQSPKYLFRKEGQNVTLSCEQNLNHDAMYWYRQDPGQGLRLIYYSQIVNDFQKGDIAEGYSVSREKKESFPLTVTSAQKNPTAFYLCASSASGEKLFFGSGTQLSVL.

In its sample, this clone is medium-sized. The chain employs TRBV11-3 and TRBJ1-5, with D possibly matching TRBD1 (5 bases). V was clipped by 6 bases and J by 8 bases, with 23 bases between them. CDR3 length: 16 amino acids. Germline-derived CDR1 and CDR2 are SGHNT and YENEEA. The DNA of the CDR3 is TGTGCCAGCAGAAAGAGGGGAGGGGCCCTCCAGGAGCCCCAGCATTTT. As protein: CASRKRGGALQEPQHF.

Only a few counts were recorded for this clone. This chain links TRBV6-8 with TRBJ2-5; 10 nucleotides line up with TRBD2. The CDR3 loop spans 13 amino acids. Germline CDR1 reads MNHGY; CDR2 reads SAAAGT. The J segment lost 3 bases and the V segment lost 8 bases, leaving 3 bases of the junction unmatched. The CDR3, as DNA: TGTGCCAGCGCTCTAGCGGGGGAAGAGACCCAGTACTTC. The encoded protein is CASALAGEETQYF.

The genes are TRBV2 and TRBJ1-5, with unresolved D. The germline CDR1 and CDR2 sequences are SNHLY and FYNNEI. Trimming took off 7 bases at V and 6 bases at J, with 13 bases between the two ends. The CDR3 length is 13 residues. The CDR3 nucleotides are TGTGCCAGCACGGGCGGTGCTGCTCAGCCCCAGCATTTT. Its translation is CASTGGAAQPQHF.

The chain couples TRBV11-3 to TRBJ2-2, with D possibly matching TRBD1 (6 bases). The CDR3 spans 16 residues. Per germline, CDR1 SGHNT and CDR2 YENEEA. V dropped 0 bases and J dropped 4 bases, with 12 bases sitting between them. The CDR3, as DNA: TGTGCCAGCAGCTTAGAGGGCGGCAGGGGCACCGGGGAGCTGTTTTTT. It translates to CASSLEGGRGTGELFF.

Concerning this clone: An end of the junction differs from the germline gene, which may be a read error. A base went unread or is ambiguous, so its residue is labelled X. V and J are TRBV11-3 and TRBJ2-7, with TRBD2 identical over 14 bases. CDR3 length: 18 amino acids. The germline gives CDR1 SGHNT, CDR2 YENEEA. The CDR3 bases are TGTGCCAGCAGCCCCGGGACTAGCGGGGGCCCTCTTTCCTACRAGCAGTACTTC. Amino acids: CASSPGTSGGPLSYXQYF.

CDR3 DNA sequence: TGTGCCAGCTCACCTACAGCTTACGAGCAGTACTTC. It encodes CASSPTAYEQYF. The chain recombines TRBV18 with TRBJ2-7; no firm D call. CDR1 and CDR2 from the germline V gene are KGHSH and LQKENI. The ends were cut back, 3 bases at V and 4 bases at J, with 7 bases in the middle. The CDR3 covers 12 residues.

The chain links TRBV6-8 to TRBJ2-5; TRBD1 matches 9 bases. Germline CDR1 MNHGY, CDR2 SAAAGT. The CDR3 is 13 amino acids. The ends lost 4 bases at V and 5 bases at J; junction bases unmatched: 2. As DNA, the CDR3 is TGTGCCAGCAGTTGGGACAGGGTTGAGACCCAGTACTTC. Encoded protein: CASSWDRVETQYF.

This clone counts as medium-sized. CDR3 region: CASSLNPGDTEAFF. The CDR3 DNA follows: TGCGCCAGCAGCCTGAACCCCGGGGACACTGAAGCTTTCTTT. The chain has TRBV4-1 and TRBJ1-1; D is undetermined. Germline values: CDR1 MGHRA, CDR2 YSYEKL. Trimming took 4 bases from V and 3 from J, leaving 12 bases between them. CDR3 length: 14 amino acids.

This clone was counted only a few times. The chain links TRBV9 to TRBJ2-3, with 7 bases lining up with TRBD1. The CDR3 totals 14 residues. The germline V gene encodes CDR1 SGDLS and CDR2 YYNGEE. V lost 3 bases and J lost 2; bases outside the gene matches: 3. This CDR3 reads CASSDKGATDTQYF. The CDR3 DNA follows: TGTGCCAGCAGCGATAAGGGGGCCACAGATACGCAGTATTTT.

In this sample, this clone is medium-sized. The chain employs TRBV11-3 and TRBJ2-7; 11 positions match TRBD2. Germline lookup yields CDR1 SGHNT and CDR2 YENEEA. The CDR3 runs to 15 residues. Germline trimming cut 5 bases from V and 2 bases from J; bases unmatched to any gene: 5. The CDR3 coding sequence is TGTGCCAGCAGCGTCCTAGCGGGGGGCCCCTACGAGCAGTACTTC. Translating it yields CASSVLAGGPYEQYF.

This clone was observed a handful of times. The chain joins TRBV4-1 to TRBJ1-1; 8 bases map to TRBD1. V was pared by 1 base and J by 4 bases, with 5 bases of the junction left unmatched. Germline lookup yields CDR1 MGHRA and CDR2 YSYEKL. This CDR3 contains 15 residues. CDR3 bases: TGCGCCAGCAGCCAAGTCTGGACAGGGCCCACTGAAGCTTTCTTT. Translated: CASSQVWTGPTEAFF.